The table lists the clone carrying this T cell receptor (beta chain) with a few counts. Its target is unknown. This record belongs to a study of blood T cells in healthy people across ages. Alongside a J-beta primer mix, a sample-barcoded 5' primer served in a second PCR lasting 7 to 11 cycles. Every cDNA molecule carried a tag from a template-switch adaptor bearing 12 random nucleotides. TCRdb reanalysed the 5' RACE reads using MiXCR and keeps one entry per CDR3 protein. The sample lists under 2,000,000 distinct CDR3 sequences, less than 50% occurring once. Study-wide findings and caveats: As naive T cell percentage varied, TCR beta diversity correlated strongly with it. It was not possible, with unsorted PBMCs, to conclusively compare naive and antigen-experienced cells. Expanded clonotype shifts may have been confounded, as the donors had an unknown CMV status.

This TCR derives from a woman in her 40s in good health. The sequencing sample was made of blood.

The CDR3 DNA sequence: TGTGCCAGCAGCCTATTTGACAGGGATAAAGGCTACACCTTC. It translates to CASSLFDRDKGYTF. J is TRBJ1-2 and V is TRBV7-9; 7 positions match TRBD1. The CDR3 is made up of 14 amino acids. CDR1 and CDR2 (germline): SEHNR, FQNEAQ (reference sequence). After removal of 5 bases from V and 8 bases from J, the junction contained 11 bases not matched to a gene.